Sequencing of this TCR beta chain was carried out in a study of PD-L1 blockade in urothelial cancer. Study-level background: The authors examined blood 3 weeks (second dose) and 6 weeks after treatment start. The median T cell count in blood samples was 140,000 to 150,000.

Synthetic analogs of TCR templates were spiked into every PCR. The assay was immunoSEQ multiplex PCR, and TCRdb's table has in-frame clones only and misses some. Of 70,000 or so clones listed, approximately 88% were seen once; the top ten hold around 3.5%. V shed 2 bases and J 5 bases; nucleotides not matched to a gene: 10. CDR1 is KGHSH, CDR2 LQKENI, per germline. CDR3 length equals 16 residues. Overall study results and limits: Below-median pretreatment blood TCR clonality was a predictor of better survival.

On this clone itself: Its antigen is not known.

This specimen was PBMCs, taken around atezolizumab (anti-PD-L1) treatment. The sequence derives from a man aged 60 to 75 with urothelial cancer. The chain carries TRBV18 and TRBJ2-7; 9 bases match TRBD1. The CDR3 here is CASSPNRGPEGDEQYF. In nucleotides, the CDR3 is TGTGCCAGCTCACCAAACAGGGGGCCTGAAGGGGACGAGCAGTACTTC.